A selection of T cell receptor beta chains follows, all from one sample in a study of T cell repertoires in cytomegalovirus infection. TCRdb analysed the reads with MiXCR anew, one entry per CDR3 protein. The data contain approximately 600,000 distinct CDR3 sequences, approximately 40% of them singletons. No antigen has been identified for these receptors. The sequenced sample was cultured PBMCs, obtained from culture after CMV antigen stimulation. These receptors were collected from a human donor in good health (CMV status not recorded). Some clones in this sample may be carry-over from other donors' samples. CDR3s include the opening cysteine and the closing phenylalanine or tryptophan. A D gene is named only where the DNA matches it firmly. Some rows have no size entry. The others give once, few or many, or a class for an expanded clone.

DNA,CDR3,V,J,size,D
TGTGCCAGCAGCCCAAAGTGGGCTAGCGGGGTCTACAATGAGCAGTTCTTC,CASSPKWASGVYNEQFF,TRBV7-9,TRBJ2-1,NA,TRBD2
TGTGCCAGCAGTGACCACACGAGCTCCTATAATTCACCCCTCCACTTT,CASSDHTSSYNSPLHF,TRBV27,TRBJ1-6,NA,NA
TGTGCCACTAGGGTGCGGTCAGGAGAACCGTACGAGCAGTACTTC,CATRVRSGEPYEQYF,TRBV2,TRBJ2-7,NA,NA
TGTGCCAGCAGCTCCCAGCAGAATACGCAGTATTTT,CASSSQQNTQYF,TRBV7-2,TRBJ2-3,few,NA
TGTGCCAGCAGTGAAAGAAGACAGGTATACAATGAGCAGTTCTTC,CASSERRQVYNEQFF,TRBV6-1,TRBJ2-1,NA,NA
TGTGCCAGCAGCGTTGGACTAGCGGGGGGGCCGATCAATGAGCAGTTCTTC,CASSVGLAGGPINEQFF,TRBV9,TRBJ2-1,NA,TRBD2
TGCGCCAGCAGCCCACGGGGCTCCGGGCCCTACGAGCAGTACTTC,CASSPRGSGPYEQYF,TRBV5-1,TRBJ2-7,NA,NA
TGTGCTAGTGGTTTGATCGGGGAAGATACGCAGTATTTT,CASGLIGEDTQYF,TRBV12-5,TRBJ2-3,few,NA
TGTGCCAGCACCCGACCTTTTTCGGGCGGGGATGTTGAGACCCAGTACTTC,CASTRPFSGGDVETQYF,TRBV7-8,TRBJ2-5,NA,NA
TGCGCCAGCAGCTTGGGGACCGAGTGGGAGCAGTTCTTC,CASSLGTEWEQFF,TRBV5-1,TRBJ2-1,few,NA
TGTGCCAGCAGATCAACAGGGGGCATAAACACCATATATTTT,CASRSTGGINTIYF,TRBV7-2,TRBJ1-3,many,TRBD1
TGTGCCAGCAGACCCCTTCCGGGACTAGGTTTAAAGTTCTTC,CASRPLPGLGLKFF,TRBV11-1,TRBJ2-1,once,TRBD2
TGTGCTAGTGGTTTGCGAGGGGGAGACACTGAAGCTTTCTTT,CASGLRGGDTEAFF,TRBV12-5,TRBJ1-1,NA,NA
TGTGCCAGCAGCAGGACGACGGGCGCGGTCTCCTACAATGAGCAGTTCTTC,CASSRTTGAVSYNEQFF,TRBV7-2,TRBJ2-1,NA,NA
TGTGCCAGCAGTGGGAACTTCGGGACCGCGAAAACCGGGGAGCTGTTTTTT,CASSGNFGTAKTGELFF,TRBV2,TRBJ2-2,NA,NA
TGTGCCAGCAGCCGAGAGGACGGGAATCAGCCCCAGCATTTT,CASSREDGNQPQHF,TRBV7-6,TRBJ1-5,NA,NA
TGTGCCACCAGCAGAGATGCAGGGACAGGGACTTACGAGCAGTACTTC,CATSRDAGTGTYEQYF,TRBV15,TRBJ2-7,few,TRBD1
TGTGCCAGCATAGAGCAAAATACGCAGTATTTT,CASIEQNTQYF,TRBV2,TRBJ2-3,NA,NA
TGTGCCAGCAGCACCTGGACAGGGAATGTCTACGAGCAGTACTTC,CASSTWTGNVYEQYF,TRBV7-9,TRBJ2-7,NA,TRBD1
TGTGCCAGCAGCTTAGGGGGACGCTCCTACGAGCAGTACTTC,CASSLGGRSYEQYF,TRBV7-2,TRBJ2-7,NA,NA
TGTGCCAGCAGCTTAGTAGGGTGGTCCTACGAGCAGTACTTC,CASSLVGWSYEQYF,TRBV7-8,TRBJ2-7,few,NA
TGTGCCAGCAGCTTCGGACTAGCGGGCAGCAATGAGCAGTTCTTC,CASSFGLAGSNEQFF,TRBV7-6,TRBJ2-1,few,TRBD2
TGTGCCAGCAGAGATAGGGGCAGGCGCAACACTGAAGCTTTCTTT,CASRDRGRRNTEAFF,TRBV12-3/TRBV12-4,TRBJ1-1,NA,NA
TGTGCCAGCAGTCGGGGACAACCTAGTGCAGGGAGCAATCAGCCCCAGCATTTT,CASSRGQPSAGSNQPQHF,TRBV6-1,TRBJ1-5,NA,NA
TGTGCCAGCAGCTCCACGGGAAGCGCAGGGTCCTACAATGAGCAGTTCTTC,CASSSTGSAGSYNEQFF,TRBV5-4,TRBJ2-1,few,NA
TGTGCCAGCAGTGCCAGTAGGGGAAAGCTAGCCAAAAACATTCAGTACTTC,CASSASRGKLAKNIQYF,TRBV27,TRBJ2-4,NA,NA
TGTGCCAGCAGTGCCCGGGACAGGGGTTCCTACGAGCAGTACTTC,CASSARDRGSYEQYF,TRBV6-2/TRBV6-3,TRBJ2-7,NA,TRBD1
TGTGCCAGCAGCACGGGTCGAAGCGACGCTGAAGCTTTCTTT,CASSTGRSDAEAFF,TRBV7-6,TRBJ1-1,few,NA
TGTGCCAGCAGGAGACTCAGGAACACAGATACGCAGTATTTT,CASRRLRNTDTQYF,TRBV12-3/TRBV12-4,TRBJ2-3,NA,NA
TGCAGTGCTAGAGATCGTCTAGCGGGGGACAATGAGCAGTTCTTC,CSARDRLAGDNEQFF,TRBV20-1,TRBJ2-1,NA,TRBD2
TGTGCCAGCAGTGAGGGAGCCACCAAAAACACTGAAGCTTTCTTT,CASSEGATKNTEAFF,TRBV2,TRBJ1-1,few,NA